This note documents a single T cell receptor (beta chain) sequence. Antigen specificity is unknown. The entry originates in a study of a mutant IDH1 vaccine in newly diagnosed glioma. Study context: Therapy received beforehand was radiotherapy, temozolomide, or both, with most patients given both.

CDR1 is WNHNN and CDR2 is SYGVQD in the germline V gene (reference sequence). V dropped 2 bases and J dropped 8 bases, with 7 bases sitting between them. The CDR3 covers 12 residues. Noted time point: week 23, last vaccination. In the vaccine, a single dose held 300 ug of the mutant IDH1 20-mer peptide, along with topical imiquimod. Some clones are missing from TCRdb's copy, which holds only in-frame ones; the method was immunoSEQ multiplex PCR. Of 40,000 to 50,000 clones in the sample, more than 60% were seen once. The receptor was derived from a middle-aged woman with glioma. Some clones in this sample may be carry-over from other donors' samples. The V gene is TRBV10-1, the J gene TRBJ2-1; TRBD1 is a possible D gene (5 bases). This material consisted of PBMCs, taken from a glioma patient whose treatment included an IDH1 peptide vaccine. DNA for the CDR3: TGCGCCAGCAGTGAGGGCAGGGATGAGCAGTTCTTC. This gives the protein CASSEGRDEQFF.